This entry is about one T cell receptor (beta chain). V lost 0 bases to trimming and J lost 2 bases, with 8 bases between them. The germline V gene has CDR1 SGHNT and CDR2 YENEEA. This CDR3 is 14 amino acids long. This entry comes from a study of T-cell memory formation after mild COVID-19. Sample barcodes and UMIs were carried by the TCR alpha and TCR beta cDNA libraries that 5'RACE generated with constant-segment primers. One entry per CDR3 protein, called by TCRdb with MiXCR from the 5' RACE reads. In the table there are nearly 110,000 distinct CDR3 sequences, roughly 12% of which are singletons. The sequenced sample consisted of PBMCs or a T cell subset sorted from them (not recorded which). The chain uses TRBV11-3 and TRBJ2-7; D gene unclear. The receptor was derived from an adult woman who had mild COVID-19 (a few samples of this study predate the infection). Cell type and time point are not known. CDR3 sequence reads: CASSLDLLTYEQYF. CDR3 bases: TGTGCCAGCAGCTTAGATCTGTTGACCTACGAGCAGTACTTC.